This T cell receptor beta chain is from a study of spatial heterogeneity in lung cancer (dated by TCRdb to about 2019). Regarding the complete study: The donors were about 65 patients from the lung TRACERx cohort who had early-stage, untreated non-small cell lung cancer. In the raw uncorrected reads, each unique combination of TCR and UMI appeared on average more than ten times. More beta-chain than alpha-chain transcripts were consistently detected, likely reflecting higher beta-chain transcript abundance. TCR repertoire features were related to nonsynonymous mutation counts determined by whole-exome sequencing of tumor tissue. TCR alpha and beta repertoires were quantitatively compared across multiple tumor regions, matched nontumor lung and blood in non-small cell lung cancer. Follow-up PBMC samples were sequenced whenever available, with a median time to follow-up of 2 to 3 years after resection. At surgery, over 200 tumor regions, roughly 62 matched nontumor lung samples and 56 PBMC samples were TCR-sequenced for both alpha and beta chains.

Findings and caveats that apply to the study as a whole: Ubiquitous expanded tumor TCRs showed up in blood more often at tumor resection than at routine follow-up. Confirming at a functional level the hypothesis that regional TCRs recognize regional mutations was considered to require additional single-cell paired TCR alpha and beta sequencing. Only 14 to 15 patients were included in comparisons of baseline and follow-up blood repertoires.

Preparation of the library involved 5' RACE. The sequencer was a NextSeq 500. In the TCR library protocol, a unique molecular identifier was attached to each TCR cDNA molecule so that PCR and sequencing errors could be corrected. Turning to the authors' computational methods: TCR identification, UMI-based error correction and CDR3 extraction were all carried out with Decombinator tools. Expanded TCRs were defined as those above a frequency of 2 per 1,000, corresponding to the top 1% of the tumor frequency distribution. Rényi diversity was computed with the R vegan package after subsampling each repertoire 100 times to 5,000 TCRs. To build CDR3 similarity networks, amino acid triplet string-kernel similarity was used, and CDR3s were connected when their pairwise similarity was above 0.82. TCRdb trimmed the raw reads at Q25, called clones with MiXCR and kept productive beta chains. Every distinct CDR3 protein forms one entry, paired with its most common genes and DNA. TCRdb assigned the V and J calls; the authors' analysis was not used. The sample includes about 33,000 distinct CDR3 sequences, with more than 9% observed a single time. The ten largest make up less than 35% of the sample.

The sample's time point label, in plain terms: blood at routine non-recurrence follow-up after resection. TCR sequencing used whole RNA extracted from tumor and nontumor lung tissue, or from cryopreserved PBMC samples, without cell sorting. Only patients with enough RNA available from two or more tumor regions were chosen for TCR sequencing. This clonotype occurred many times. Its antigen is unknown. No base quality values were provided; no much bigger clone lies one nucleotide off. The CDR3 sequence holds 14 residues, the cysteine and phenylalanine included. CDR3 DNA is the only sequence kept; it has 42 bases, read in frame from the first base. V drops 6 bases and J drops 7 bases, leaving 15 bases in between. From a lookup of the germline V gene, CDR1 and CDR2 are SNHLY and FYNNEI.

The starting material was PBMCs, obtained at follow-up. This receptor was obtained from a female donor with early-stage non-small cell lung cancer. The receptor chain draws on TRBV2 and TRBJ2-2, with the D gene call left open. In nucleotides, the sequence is TGTGCCAGCAGGCTGCCGGCTCCCGGCGGGGAGCTGTTTTTT. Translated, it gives CASRLPAPGGELFF.